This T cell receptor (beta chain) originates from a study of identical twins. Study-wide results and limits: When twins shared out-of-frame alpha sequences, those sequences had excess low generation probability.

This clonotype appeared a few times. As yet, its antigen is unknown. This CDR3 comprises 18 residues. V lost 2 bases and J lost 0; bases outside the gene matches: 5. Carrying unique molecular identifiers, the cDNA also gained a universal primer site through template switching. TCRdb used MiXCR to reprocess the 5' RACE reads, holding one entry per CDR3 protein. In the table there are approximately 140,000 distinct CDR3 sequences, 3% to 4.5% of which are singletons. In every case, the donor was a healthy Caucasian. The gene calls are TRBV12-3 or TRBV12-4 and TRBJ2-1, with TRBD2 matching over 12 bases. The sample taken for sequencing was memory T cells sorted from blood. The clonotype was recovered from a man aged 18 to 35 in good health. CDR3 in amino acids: CASSLRTSGVASYNEQFF. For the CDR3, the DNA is TGTGCCAGCAGTTTACGGACTAGCGGGGTGGCCTCCTACAATGAGCAGTTCTTC.